These T cell receptor beta chains were read from a single sample in a study of CD8 T cells in ankylosing spondylitis. In TCRdb, the 5' RACE reads were re-called with MiXCR into one record per CDR3 protein. The sample shows 150,000 to 200,000 distinct CDR3 sequences, roughly 10% of them seen only once. The sequenced material came from blood, either unsorted or a sorted T cell fraction (not recorded which). The receptors come from a male donor with ankylosing spondylitis or in good health (not recorded which). The CDR3 runs from the conserved cysteine through the conserved F or W. The order of the fields is J gene, D gene, clone size, V gene, CDR3 protein, CDR3 DNA. D genes are given only for firm matches. Size values are once, few and many counts, or a class for expanded clones, and some rows have none.

J: TRBJ2-5; D: TRBD2; size: many; V: TRBV4-2; CDR3: CASSQVGAGTYQETQYF; DNA: TGTGCCAGCAGCCAAGTGGGAGCGGGAACATACCAAGAGACCCAGTACTTC
J: TRBJ1-1; D: NA; size: NA; V: TRBV7-6; CDR3: CASSLDVGLDTEAFF; DNA: TGTGCCAGCAGCTTAGACGTGGGGCTGGACACTGAAGCTTTCTTT
J: TRBJ2-2; D: NA; size: many; V: TRBV5-1; CDR3: CASSFSGENTGELFF; DNA: TGCGCCAGCAGCTTCAGCGGCGAGAACACCGGGGAGCTGTTTTTT
J: TRBJ2-2; D: NA; size: many; V: TRBV3-1; CDR3: CASSQVTNTGELFF; DNA: TGTGCCAGCAGCCAAGTAACGAACACCGGGGAGCTGTTTTTT
J: TRBJ2-2; D: NA; size: NA; V: TRBV11-3; CDR3: CASSLETNTGELFF; DNA: TGTGCCAGCAGCTTAGAAACGAACACCGGGGAGCTGTTTTTT
J: TRBJ2-2; D: TRBD2; size: many; V: TRBV6-4; CDR3: CARPEGSGGRAHTGELFF; DNA: TGTGCCAGGCCCGAAGGTAGCGGGGGCCGTGCGCACACCGGGGAGCTGTTTTTT
J: TRBJ2-1; D: TRBD2; size: NA; V: TRBV6-2/TRBV6-3; CDR3: CASSYPTSGGVITNEQFF; DNA: TGTGCCAGCAGTTACCCGACTAGCGGGGGGGTCATTACAAATGAGCAGTTCTTC
J: TRBJ2-3; D: NA; size: few; V: TRBV18; CDR3: CASSPPVTDTQYF; DNA: TGTGCCAGCTCACCACCGGTCACAGATACGCAGTATTTT
J: TRBJ1-5; D: NA; size: NA; V: TRBV27; CDR3: CASRDSGHRNQPQHF; DNA: TGTGCCAGCAGAGATTCGGGACACAGAAATCAGCCCCAGCATTTT
J: TRBJ2-3; D: NA; size: many; V: TRBV25-1; CDR3: CASTPGGRSTDTQYF; DNA: TGTGCCAGCACCCCTGGGGGGAGGTCCACAGATACGCAGTATTTT
J: TRBJ1-4; D: NA; size: many; V: TRBV5-1; CDR3: CASSLGQSNEKLFF; DNA: TGCGCCAGCAGCTTGGGACAGTCGAATGAAAAACTGTTTTTT
J: TRBJ1-2; D: TRBD1; size: few; V: TRBV20-1; CDR3: CSAQRDSNNYGYTF; DNA: TGCAGTGCCCAACGGGACAGTAATAACTATGGCTACACCTTC
J: TRBJ2-5; D: TRBD1; size: NA; V: TRBV5-1; CDR3: CASSLIGTAEETQYF; DNA: TGCGCCAGCAGCTTGATCGGGACAGCTGAAGAGACCCAGTACTTC
J: TRBJ1-3; D: TRBD1; size: NA; V: TRBV11-3; CDR3: CASSRRTGVAGDTIYF; DNA: TGTGCCAGCAGCCGGCGTACAGGGGTCGCGGGAGACACCATATATTTT
J: TRBJ1-1; D: NA; size: many; V: TRBV10-1; CDR3: CASSELDRPTEAFF; DNA: TGCGCCAGCAGTGAATTGGACAGACCCACTGAAGCTTTCTTT
J: TRBJ1-1; D: NA; size: NA; V: TRBV10-2; CDR3: CTSSDGGQGRDDEAFF; DNA: TGCACCAGCAGTGATGGGGGGCAGGGTAGGGACGATGAAGCTTTCTTT
J: TRBJ2-5; D: NA; size: many; V: TRBV12-3/TRBV12-4; CDR3: CASNKLGPQETQYF; DNA: TGTGCCAGCAATAAACTAGGCCCCCAAGAGACCCAGTACTTC
J: TRBJ2-2; D: NA; size: NA; V: TRBV6-1; CDR3: CASIGRGLDTGELFF; DNA: TGTGCCAGCATTGGGCGGGGTTTGGACACCGGGGAGCTGTTTTTT
J: TRBJ2-1; D: TRBD2; size: many; V: TRBV28; CDR3: CASTDSGGLMNEQFF; DNA: TGTGCCAGCACCGATAGCGGGGGCCTTATGAATGAGCAGTTCTTC